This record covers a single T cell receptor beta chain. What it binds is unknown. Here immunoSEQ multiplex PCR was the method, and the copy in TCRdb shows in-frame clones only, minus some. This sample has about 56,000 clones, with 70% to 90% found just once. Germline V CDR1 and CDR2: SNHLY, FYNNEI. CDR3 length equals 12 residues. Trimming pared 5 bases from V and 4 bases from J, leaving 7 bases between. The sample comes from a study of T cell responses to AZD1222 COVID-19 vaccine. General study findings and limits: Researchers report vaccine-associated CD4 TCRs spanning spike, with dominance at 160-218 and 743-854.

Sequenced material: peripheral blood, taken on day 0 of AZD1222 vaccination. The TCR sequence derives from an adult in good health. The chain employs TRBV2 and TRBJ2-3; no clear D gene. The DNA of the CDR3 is TGTGCCAGCAGTCTATTCCCAGATACGCAGTATTTT. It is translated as CASSLFPDTQYF. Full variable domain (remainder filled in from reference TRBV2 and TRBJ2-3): EPEVTQTPSHQVTQMGQEVILRCVPISNHLYFYWYRQILGQKVEFLVSFYNNEISEKSEIFDDQFSVERPDGSNFTLKIRSTKLEDSAMYFCASSLFPDTQYFGPGTRLTVL.